The sequence of this TCR beta chain was determined in a study of CD8+CD57+ T cells in acquired aplastic anemia. As for the study in general: The sorted CD4+ and CD8+ cells yielded an average about 3.3 ug of DNA.

Notes on the study in general: Controls did not differ significantly from patients in CD8+ Simpson's diversity.

For sequencing, patients were chosen who had shown expansion of CD8+CD57+ cells by flow cytometry. Severe acquired aplastic anemia was diagnosed in all patients. Sampling of blood occurred while the patients had still received no therapy. As regards this clonotype: The antigen remains unidentified.

Germline CDR1 is KGHDR and CDR2 is SFDVKD. Unmatched junction bases numbered 4, after V lost 3 bases and J lost 0 bases. The CDR3 extends over 16 amino acids. The template for TCR beta VDJ and CDR3 sequence profiling was genomic DNA. A single record per CDR3 protein comes from TCRdb applying MiXCR to the reads. The sample has some 170,000 distinct CDR3 sequences, around 48% seen once; the top ten hold more than 0.85%. The sequence came from a human donor with aplastic anemia. The genes are TRBV24-1 and TRBJ2-5; TRBD1 agrees at 9 bases. Sequencing was done on a sample of sorted CD4+, CD8+, or CD8+CD57+ T cells (not recorded which) from PBMCs. CDR3 sequence: CATSDIGTGNQETQYF. CDR3 bases: TGTGCCACCAGTGATATTGGGACAGGGAACCAAGAGACCCAGTACTTC.